These T cell receptor beta chains were read from a single sample in a study of blood T cell repertoires in COVID-19. Using immunoSEQ multiplex PCR, the repertoire was profiled, and TCRdb retains in-frame clones only, with some absent. The sample includes around 200,000 clones, about three quarters of them seen just once. The sequencing sample was made of peripheral blood. The receptors shown here come from a woman in her 70s with acute or convalescent COVID-19. The CDR3 runs from the conserved cysteine through the conserved F or W. Fields, in order: CDR3 length, J gene, D gene, clone size, V gene, CDR3 protein, CDR3 DNA. The D gene is left open where the match is weak. The size entry is marked missing in some rows and otherwise reads once, few, many or a size class.

len: 15; j_gene: TRBJ2-7; d_gene: TRBD1; abundance: NA; v_gene: TRBV5-1; CDR3aa: CASSARQGDVGEQYF; CDR3nt: TGCGCCAGCAGCGCAAGACAGGGGGATGTAGGCGAGCAGTACTTC
len: 13; j_gene: TRBJ1-2; d_gene: NA; abundance: few; v_gene: TRBV9; CDR3aa: CASSVTGDYGYTF; CDR3nt: TGTGCCAGCAGCGTGACAGGTGATTATGGCTACACCTTC
len: 16; j_gene: TRBJ2-1; d_gene: TRBD1; abundance: NA; v_gene: TRBV3-1/TRBV3-2; CDR3aa: CASSHLTGAAYNEQFF; CDR3nt: TGTGCCAGCAGCCACCTGACAGGGGCGGCCTACAATGAGCAGTTCTTC
len: 13; j_gene: TRBJ2-3; d_gene: NA; abundance: few; v_gene: TRBV6-5; CDR3aa: CASTGRGTDTQYF; CDR3nt: TGTGCCTCAACGGGCAGGGGAACAGATACGCAGTATTTT
len: 15; j_gene: TRBJ2-2; d_gene: TRBD1; abundance: NA; v_gene: TRBV2; CDR3aa: CASKDRESDTGELFF; CDR3nt: TGTGCCAGCAAGGACAGGGAGTCGGACACCGGGGAGCTGTTTTTT
len: 14; j_gene: TRBJ2-7; d_gene: NA; abundance: NA; v_gene: TRBV5-4; CDR3aa: CASSARDVAYEQYF; CDR3nt: TGTGCCAGCAGCGCGCGGGACGTAGCCTACGAGCAGTACTTC
len: 15; j_gene: TRBJ2-5; d_gene: TRBD1; abundance: NA; v_gene: TRBV30; CDR3aa: CAWISGTGVGETQYF; CDR3nt: TGTGCCTGGATCTCCGGGACAGGGGTGGGGGAGACCCAGTACTTC
len: 18; j_gene: TRBJ2-1; d_gene: TRBD2; abundance: NA; v_gene: TRBV24-1; CDR3aa: CATSDWGTSATSYNEQFF; CDR3nt: TGTGCCACCAGTGATTGGGGGACTAGCGCTACATCCTACAATGAGCAGTTCTTC
len: 15; j_gene: TRBJ1-5; d_gene: TRBD1; abundance: NA; v_gene: TRBV19; CDR3aa: CASSIEGDRNQPQHF; CDR3nt: TGTGCCAGTAGTATAGAAGGGGACAGAAATCAGCCCCAGCATTTT
len: 14; j_gene: TRBJ2-7; d_gene: TRBD1; abundance: once; v_gene: TRBV5-1; CDR3aa: CASSPGQGASRKYF; CDR3nt: TGCGCCAGCAGCCCGGGACAGGGGGCTTCTCGAAAGTACTTC
len: 15; j_gene: TRBJ2-7; d_gene: TRBD1; abundance: NA; v_gene: TRBV28; CDR3aa: CASSLGTGRSYEQYF; CDR3nt: TGTGCCAGCAGTTTAGGGACAGGGAGGTCCTACGAGCAGTACTTC
len: 14; j_gene: TRBJ2-1; d_gene: TRBD2; abundance: many; v_gene: TRBV15; CDR3aa: CATRPGLRYNEQFF; CDR3nt: TGTGCCACCAGGCCGGGACTACGATACAATGAGCAGTTCTTC
len: 11; j_gene: TRBJ1-5; d_gene: NA; abundance: NA; v_gene: TRBV2; CDR3aa: CASSLYQPQHF; CDR3nt: TGTGCCAGCAGCCTATATCAGCCCCAGCATTTT
len: 12; j_gene: TRBJ2-5; d_gene: NA; abundance: NA; v_gene: TRBV29-1; CDR3aa: CSVEDNQETQYF; CDR3nt: TGCAGCGTCGAGGACAACCAAGAGACCCAGTACTTC
len: 15; j_gene: TRBJ1-2; d_gene: TRBD1; abundance: NA; v_gene: TRBV7-9; CDR3aa: CASSETGFGNYGYTF; CDR3nt: TGTGCCAGCAGCGAGACAGGGTTTGGGAACTATGGCTACACCTTC
len: 15; j_gene: TRBJ2-2; d_gene: NA; abundance: NA; v_gene: TRBV18; CDR3aa: CASSPGLLNTGELFF; CDR3nt: TGTGCCAGCTCACCAGGACTGTTGAACACCGGGGAGCTGTTTTTT
len: 14; j_gene: TRBJ2-1; d_gene: NA; abundance: NA; v_gene: TRBV21-1; CDR3aa: CASSKASVYNEQFF; CDR3nt: TGTGCCAGCAGCAAAGCGTCAGTGTACAATGAGCAGTTCTTC
len: 12; j_gene: TRBJ2-1; d_gene: NA; abundance: NA; v_gene: TRBV7-8; CDR3aa: CASSLLGREQFF; CDR3nt: TGTGCCAGCAGCTTATTGGGGAGAGAGCAGTTCTTC
len: 14; j_gene: TRBJ2-3; d_gene: TRBD2; abundance: NA; v_gene: TRBV5-4; CDR3aa: CASSRKAGTDTQYF; CDR3nt: TGTGCCAGCAGTAGGAAAGCGGGAACAGATACGCAGTATTTT
len: 14; j_gene: TRBJ2-5; d_gene: NA; abundance: NA; v_gene: TRBV7-2; CDR3aa: CASSPEWGSQTQYF; CDR3nt: TGTGCCAGCAGCCCCGAGTGGGGCTCGCAGACCCAGTACTTC
len: 18; j_gene: TRBJ2-5; d_gene: TRBD2; abundance: few; v_gene: TRBV18; CDR3aa: CASSPPNLAGVSGKTQYF; CDR3nt: TGTGCCAGCTCACCACCGAACTTAGCGGGAGTTAGTGGGAAGACCCAGTACTTC
len: 17; j_gene: TRBJ1-3; d_gene: NA; abundance: NA; v_gene: TRBV30; CDR3aa: CAWGSGGADFAGNTIYF; CDR3nt: TGTGCCTGGGGTTCGGGGGGCGCCGATTTCGCTGGAAACACCATATATTTT
len: 13; j_gene: TRBJ2-7; d_gene: NA; abundance: NA; v_gene: TRBV3-1/TRBV3-2; CDR3aa: CASSPTSSREQYF; CDR3nt: TGTGCCAGCAGCCCTACTAGTAGCCGCGAGCAGTACTTC
len: 16; j_gene: TRBJ2-7; d_gene: TRBD2; abundance: NA; v_gene: TRBV27; CDR3aa: CASSPSGRLAGAEQYF; CDR3nt: TGTGCCAGCAGTCCATCCGGGAGATTAGCGGGAGCCGAGCAGTACTTC
len: 14; j_gene: TRBJ1-1; d_gene: TRBD1; abundance: NA; v_gene: TRBV7-2; CDR3aa: CASSLRQGGTEAFF; CDR3nt: TGTGCCAGCAGCTTACGACAGGGGGGCACTGAAGCTTTCTTT
len: 17; j_gene: TRBJ1-6; d_gene: TRBD1; abundance: NA; v_gene: TRBV15; CDR3aa: CATSRDSTGLYNSPLHF; CDR3nt: TGTGCCACCAGCAGAGATTCGACAGGGTTGTACAATTCACCCCTCCACTTT
len: 11; j_gene: TRBJ1-2; d_gene: NA; abundance: few; v_gene: TRBV29-1; CDR3aa: CSASLGDGYTF; CDR3nt: TGCAGCGCTTCATTGGGCGATGGCTACACCTTC
len: 15; j_gene: TRBJ1-6; d_gene: NA; abundance: NA; v_gene: TRBV25-1; CDR3aa: CASSPREALHSPLHF; CDR3nt: TGTGCCAGCAGTCCCCGGGAGGCCCTCCATTCACCCCTCCACTTT
len: 18; j_gene: TRBJ2-1; d_gene: TRBD2; abundance: NA; v_gene: TRBV4-1; CDR3aa: CASSQDSPLAGGDNEQFF; CDR3nt: TGCGCCAGCAGCCAAGATTCCCCACTAGCGGGAGGCGACAATGAGCAGTTCTTC
len: 15; j_gene: TRBJ1-5; d_gene: NA; abundance: NA; v_gene: TRBV28; CDR3aa: CASNLQGGDTQPQHF; CDR3nt: TGTGCCAGCAACCTCCAAGGGGGGGACACTCAGCCCCAGCATTTT
len: 15; j_gene: TRBJ2-1; d_gene: TRBD2; abundance: NA; v_gene: TRBV7-2; CDR3aa: CASALGGSSYNEQFF; CDR3nt: TGTGCCAGCGCCTTGGGAGGGAGTTCCTACAATGAGCAGTTCTTC
len: 17; j_gene: TRBJ2-3; d_gene: NA; abundance: many; v_gene: TRBV12-1; CDR3aa: CASSPGTSGPRGYTQYF; CDR3nt: TGTGCCAGCAGCCCGGGGACTAGCGGGCCTCGCGGTTATACGCAGTATTTT
len: 16; j_gene: TRBJ1-6; d_gene: TRBD1; abundance: NA; v_gene: TRBV5-1; CDR3aa: CASSPSRQGSSSPLHF; CDR3nt: TGCGCCAGCAGCCCATCCCGACAGGGAAGCAGTTCACCCCTCCACTTT
len: 15; j_gene: TRBJ1-4; d_gene: NA; abundance: NA; v_gene: TRBV21-1; CDR3aa: CASSKVKGLGEKLFF; CDR3nt: TGTGCCAGCAGCAAAGTAAAGGGGCTTGGTGAAAAACTGTTTTTT
len: 15; j_gene: TRBJ1-3; d_gene: NA; abundance: NA; v_gene: TRBV3-1/TRBV3-2; CDR3aa: CASSQMENSGNTIYF; CDR3nt: TGTGCCAGCAGCCAAATGGAGAACTCTGGAAACACCATATATTTT
len: 14; j_gene: TRBJ1-1; d_gene: TRBD1; abundance: NA; v_gene: TRBV3-1/TRBV3-2; CDR3aa: CASSAGQENTEAFF; CDR3nt: TGTGCCAGCAGCGCGGGACAGGAGAACACTGAAGCTTTCTTT
len: 14; j_gene: TRBJ1-2; d_gene: TRBD1; abundance: NA; v_gene: TRBV2; CDR3aa: CASSVDRSYSGYTF; CDR3nt: TGTGCCAGCAGTGTGGACAGGTCCTATTCTGGCTACACCTTC
len: 14; j_gene: TRBJ2-5; d_gene: NA; abundance: NA; v_gene: TRBV27; CDR3aa: CASSFGSISETQYF; CDR3nt: TGTGCCAGCAGTTTCGGTAGTATCTCGGAGACCCAGTACTTC
len: 14; j_gene: TRBJ1-5; d_gene: NA; abundance: NA; v_gene: TRBV28; CDR3aa: CASSRPGERQPQHF; CDR3nt: TGTGCCAGCAGTCGCCCGGGGGAGCGGCAGCCCCAGCATTTT
len: 16; j_gene: TRBJ2-2; d_gene: TRBD2; abundance: NA; v_gene: TRBV9; CDR3aa: CASSPRPLAGVGELFF; CDR3nt: TGTGCCAGCAGCCCCCGTCCTTTAGCGGGAGTAGGGGAGCTGTTTTTT
len: 14; j_gene: TRBJ2-5; d_gene: TRBD1; abundance: NA; v_gene: TRBV10-3; CDR3aa: CAISDGTGTETQYF; CDR3nt: TGTGCCATCAGTGACGGGACAGGGACAGAGACCCAGTACTTC
len: 14; j_gene: TRBJ2-7; d_gene: NA; abundance: NA; v_gene: TRBV30; CDR3aa: CAWSAGLPTGEQYF; CDR3nt: TGTGCCTGGAGTGCGGGACTGCCGACCGGCGAGCAGTACTTC
len: 13; j_gene: TRBJ2-1; d_gene: NA; abundance: NA; v_gene: TRBV27; CDR3aa: CASSLVGSSEQFF; CDR3nt: TGTGCCAGCAGTTTGGTCGGGAGCTCTGAGCAGTTCTTC
len: 14; j_gene: TRBJ2-5; d_gene: NA; abundance: NA; v_gene: TRBV5-4; CDR3aa: CASSLYTTQETQYF; CDR3nt: TGTGCCAGCAGCCTTTACACTACCCAAGAGACCCAGTACTTC
len: 16; j_gene: TRBJ2-1; d_gene: TRBD2; abundance: NA; v_gene: TRBV5-4; CDR3aa: CASSLKAWVGGDEQFF; CDR3nt: TGTGCCAGCAGCTTGAAGGCGTGGGTCGGGGGGGATGAGCAGTTCTTC
len: 17; j_gene: TRBJ1-3; d_gene: NA; abundance: NA; v_gene: TRBV10-3; CDR3aa: CAISLTGTPGSGNTIYF; CDR3nt: TGTGCCATCAGTCTAACGGGGACACCTGGCTCTGGAAACACCATATATTTT
len: 13; j_gene: TRBJ1-5; d_gene: NA; abundance: NA; v_gene: TRBV2; CDR3aa: CASGQDSNQPQHF; CDR3nt: TGTGCCAGCGGTCAGGACTCTAATCAGCCCCAGCATTTT